The 17 T cell receptor beta chains presented below share a single source sample, sequenced in a study of shared clonotypes between healthy human individuals. Assay used: immunoSEQ multiplex PCR; TCRdb lists only in-frame clones, some missing. The data contain some 630,000 clones, about 95% of them singletons. Positive CCR7 selection of CD45RO-negative cells yielded the naive CD8 cells, and terminally differentiated effector memory CD45RA+ cells were excluded. The sequenced sample consisted of naive CD8+ T cells sorted from blood. The source is a woman in her 30s in good health.

This clone was picked up one time. The chain uses TRBV2 and TRBJ2-1; tentatively, D is TRBD2 (6 bases). Trimming removed 3 bases from V and 3 bases from J, with 9 bases in between. Germline CDR1 is SNHLY and CDR2 is FYNNEI. The CDR3 extends over 14 amino acids. The CDR3 sequence is CASSEAGYYNEQFF. The CDR3 DNA sequence: TGTGCCAGCAGTGAGGCGGGATACTACAATGAGCAGTTCTTC.

The rearrangement joins TRBV27 to TRBJ1-2; TRBD1 matches at 8 bases. The length of the CDR3 is 12 residues. Looked up from germline, CDR1 is MNHEY and CDR2 is SMNVEV (reference sequence). Unmatched junction bases numbered 2, after V lost 4 bases and J lost 7 bases. The CDR3 loop reads CASSSGGPGYTF. CDR3 bases: TGTGCCAGCAGTTCAGGGGGCCCTGGCTACACCTTC.

V gene TRBV6-6 combines with J gene TRBJ2-7; weak D call: TRBD1 (6 bases). The CDR3 runs to 14 residues. Trimming took off 2 bases at V and 4 bases at J, with 12 bases between the two ends. Germline CDR1 MNHNY, CDR2 SVGAGI (reference sequence). CDR3 protein: CASSYIGQYYEQYF. DNA of the CDR3: TGTGCCAGCAGTTACATCGGACAGTATTACGAGCAGTACTTC.

The chain joins TRBV6-5 to TRBJ2-7; 13 nucleotides match TRBD2. CDR1 and CDR2 from the germline V gene are MNHEY and SVGAGI. CDR3 length: 15 residues. The trim removed 4 bases at V and 5 bases at J, leaving 5 bases unmatched. The CDR3 DNA is TGTGCCAGCAGTTGGGGCGGACTAGCGGGAGACGAGCAGTACTTC. The encoded protein is CASSWGGLAGDEQYF.

The V and J genes are TRBV28 and TRBJ1-1; D is possibly TRBD1 (6 bases). The V gene lost 6 bases and the J gene lost 1 base, with 9 bases spanning the gap. CDR3 length equals 13 residues. Per the germline V gene, CDR1 is MDHEN and CDR2 is SYDVKM. CDR3 sequence: CASRWTENTEAFF. The CDR3 DNA reads TGTGCCAGCAGGTGGACAGAGAACACTGAAGCTTTCTTT.

This chain links TRBV2 with TRBJ1-2; D not resolved. Trimming shortened V by 3 bases and J by 8 bases, and 10 bases separated the two germline ends. CDR3 length: 12 residues. CDR1 is SNHLY and CDR2 is FYNNEI in the germline V gene. The CDR3 here is CASSDRAYGYTF. Here the CDR3 DNA reads TGTGCCAGCAGTGACAGAGCCTACGGCTACACCTTC. Combining the CDR3 with reference TRBV2 and TRBJ1-2 gives the whole variable domain EPEVTQTPSHQVTQMGQEVILRCVPISNHLYFYWYRQILGQKVEFLVSFYNNEISEKSEIFDDQFSVERPDGSNFTLKIRSTKLEDSAMYFCASSDRAYGYTFGSGTRLTVV.

The chain links TRBV2 to TRBJ2-5; TRBD1 might be the D (6 bases). The germline V gene encodes CDR1 SNHLY and CDR2 FYNNEI. The CDR3 totals 13 residues. V gave up 7 bases and J gave up 5 bases, with 14 bases separating them. The CDR3 coding sequence is TGTGCCAGCATAAGCCGTGGGGGCGAGACCCAGTACTTC. It is translated as CASISRGGETQYF.

The chain has TRBV27 and TRBJ2-7; 9 nucleotides line up with TRBD1. The CDR3 is 15 amino acids. After removal of 3 bases from V and 4 bases from J, the junction contained 7 bases not matched to a gene. Germline V gene data show CDR1 as MNHEY and CDR2 as SMNVEV (reference sequence). In DNA form, the CDR3 reads TGTGCCAGCAGTTTCGCGGGACAGGGCATATACGAGCAGTACTTC. Translated: CASSFAGQGIYEQYF.

The chain couples TRBV5-4 to TRBJ2-3, with 7 bases identical to TRBD2. The CDR3 loop spans 14 amino acids. Losses at the gene ends were 5 bases for V and 5 bases for J; bases not matched to a gene: 8. CDR1 is SGHNT, CDR2 YYREEE, per germline (reference sequence). The CDR3 spells CASRPREGIDTQYF. The CDR3 nucleotides read TGTGCCAGCAGGCCAAGGGAGGGGATAGATACGCAGTATTTT.

The chain carries TRBV5-4 and TRBJ2-5; possibly TRBD2 for D (6 bases). The CDR3 extends over 13 amino acids. Germline V gene lookup returns CDR1 SGHNT and CDR2 YYREEE (reference sequence). With 8 bases removed from V and 2 bases from J, the gap between germline ends came to 13 bases. The CDR3 protein is CASQIAEQETQYF. CDR3 coding DNA: TGTGCCAGTCAAATAGCGGAACAAGAGACCCAGTACTTC.

The chain links TRBV7-9 to TRBJ2-1; D ambiguous. The CDR3 length is 14 residues. V lost 3 bases and J lost 5, with 11 bases in between. Germline assignment: CDR1 SEHNR and CDR2 FQNEAQ (reference sequence). The CDR3 nucleotides are TGTGCCAGCAGCTTTTTCACAGATCACAATGAGCAGTTCTTC. Protein: CASSFFTDHNEQFF.

This sequence joins TRBV10-2 and TRBJ2-2, with D perhaps matching TRBD2 (5 bases). The germline gives CDR1 WSHSY, CDR2 SAAADI. V lost 8 bases, J lost 6 bases, and 10 bases lay in between. The CDR3 consists of 12 residues. CDR3 DNA: TGCGCCAGCCTAGCCTCCCCCGGGGAGCTGTTTTTT. This sequence encodes CASLASPGELFF.

With respect to this clone: Other DNA sequences in the same sample also yield this CDR3. For the CDR3, the DNA is TGTGCCAGCAGCTCCGTAGGTGACACTGAAGCTTTCTTT. Its translation is CASSSVGDTEAFF. The chain has TRBV28 and TRBJ1-1, with D unresolved. CDR1 is MDHEN and CDR2 is SYDVKM in the germline V gene. This CDR3 has 13 amino acids. Trimming removed 6 bases at V and 3 bases at J, with 11 bases between.

The chain combines TRBV5-1 with TRBJ2-1; TRBD2 matches 9 bases. The V gene's germline CDR1 is SGHRS and CDR2 YFSETQ. The CDR3 contains 16 residues. With 3 bases clipped from V and 2 bases from J, the junction kept 6 bases outside the gene matches. The CDR3 protein is CASSSPTSGTYNEQFF. The CDR3 coding sequence is TGCGCCAGCAGCTCACCGACTAGCGGAACCTACAATGAGCAGTTCTTC.

The chain recombines TRBV9 with TRBJ2-1; 9 bases are shared with TRBD1. V was pared by 0 bases and J by 0 bases, with 7 bases of the junction left unmatched. CDR1 is SGDLS, CDR2 YYNGEE, per germline. The CDR3 consists of 18 residues. This CDR3 reads CASSVATGQGRSYNEQFF. The CDR3 nucleotides read TGTGCCAGCAGCGTAGCTACGGGACAGGGCCGCTCCTACAATGAGCAGTTCTTC.

V and J are TRBV28 and TRBJ1-5; D perhaps matches TRBD1 (5 bases). V was pared by 6 bases and J by 6 bases, with 18 bases between. The germline V gene has CDR1 MDHEN and CDR2 SYDVKM. The CDR3 is made up of 15 amino acids. The CDR3 loop is CASSPVGAIRQPQHF. The CDR3 nucleotides read TGTGCCAGCAGCCCAGTCGGGGCGATCCGTCAGCCCCAGCATTTT. The complete variable domain, with remaining parts taken from reference TRBV28 and TRBJ1-5, reads DVKVTQSSRYLVKRTGEKVFLECVQDMDHENMFWYRQDPGLGLRLIYFSYDVKMKEKGDIPEGYSVSREKKERFSLILESASTNQTSMYLCASSPVGAIRQPQHFGDGTRLSIL.

V gene TRBV7-2 combines with J gene TRBJ2-2, with 8 bases identical to TRBD2. J lost 0 bases, V lost 3 bases, and 0 bases had no gene match. Germline V lookup: CDR1 SGHTA, CDR2 FQGNSA. The CDR3 is made up of 15 amino acids. The CDR3 nucleotides are TGTGCCAGCAGCTTGGGACTAGCGAACACCGGGGAGCTGTTTTTT. It is translated as CASSLGLANTGELFF.